A single sample gave rise to the 5 T cell receptor beta chains below, sequenced in a study of T cells in Graves' hyperthyroidism and ophthalmopathy. Amplification of TCR beta CDR3 regions used RNA as the template. TCR CDR3 regions were first amplified by RT-PCR with HTBI primers. Via MiXCR, TCRdb re-called the multiplex PCR reads, giving one row per CDR3 protein. This table holds a few hundred thousand distinct CDR3 sequences, under 25% found once. The sequenced material came from blood. Source of these receptors: a woman aged 45-65 years with Graves' hyperthyroidism.

This clonotype was observed a handful of times. The chain links TRBV25-1 to TRBJ1-1, with 8 bases matching TRBD1. J gave up 8 bases and V 5 bases, and 4 bases lay outside the gene matches. This CDR3 is 12 amino acids long. Germline CDR1 reads MGHDK; CDR2 reads SYGVNS. CDR3 protein: CASSRDRFEAFF. Here the CDR3 DNA reads TGTGCCAGCAGTCGGGACAGGTTCGAAGCTTTCTTT.

The table lists this clonotype with many counts. V and J are TRBV7-2 and TRBJ2-1; 10 nucleotides align to TRBD2. The CDR3 sequence is 15 residues long. Germline V gene sequence: CDR1 SGHTA, CDR2 FQGNSA. The V segment lost 5 bases and the J segment 7 bases; nucleotides outside the gene matches: 8. The CDR3 reads CASSKSGGAGNEQFF. The CDR3 nucleotides read TGTGCCAGCAGCAAAAGCGGGGGGGCCGGGAATGAGCAGTTCTTC.

This clonotype was picked up many times. V gene TRBV7-3 combines with J gene TRBJ2-1; maybe TRBD2 (6 bases). Germline loops: CDR1 SGHTA, CDR2 FQGTGA. The CDR3 consists of 16 residues. V dropped 4 bases and J dropped 8 bases, with 21 bases sitting between them. CDR3 in amino acids: CASSSGRNTIIDEQFF. Written as DNA, the CDR3 is TGTGCCAGCAGCTCGGGGAGGAATACAATAATCGATGAGCAGTTCTTC. Filled out from reference TRBV7-3 and TRBJ2-1, the complete variable domain reads GAGVSQTPSNKVTEKGKYVELRCDPISGHTALYWYRQSLGQGPEFLIYFQGTGAADDSGLPNDRFFAVRPEGSVSTLKIQRTERGDSAVYLCASSSGRNTIIDEQFFGPGTRLTVL.

To note about this clonotype: Compared with germline, one end of the junction differs, possibly owing to a read error. The chain employs TRBV20-1 and TRBJ2-3, with 13 bases that match TRBD2. Germline V gene lookup returns CDR1 DFQATT and CDR2 SNEGSKA (reference sequence). This CDR3 contains 15 residues. In DNA, the CDR3 is TGCAATGCTAGGACTAGCGGGAGATACACAGATACGCAGTATTTT. Translating gives CNARTSGRYTDTQYF.

This clonotype has just a few counts. The rearrangement joins TRBV10-3 to TRBJ1-2, with TRBD1 identical over 8 bases. The V gene end was trimmed by 7 bases and the J gene end by 5 bases; junction bases not matched to a gene: 6. Germline assignment: CDR1 ENHRY and CDR2 SYGVKD. The CDR3 contains 13 residues. The CDR3 DNA is TGTGCCATCAACGGACAGGGATTTTATGGCTACACCTTC. This sequence encodes CAINGQGFYGYTF.